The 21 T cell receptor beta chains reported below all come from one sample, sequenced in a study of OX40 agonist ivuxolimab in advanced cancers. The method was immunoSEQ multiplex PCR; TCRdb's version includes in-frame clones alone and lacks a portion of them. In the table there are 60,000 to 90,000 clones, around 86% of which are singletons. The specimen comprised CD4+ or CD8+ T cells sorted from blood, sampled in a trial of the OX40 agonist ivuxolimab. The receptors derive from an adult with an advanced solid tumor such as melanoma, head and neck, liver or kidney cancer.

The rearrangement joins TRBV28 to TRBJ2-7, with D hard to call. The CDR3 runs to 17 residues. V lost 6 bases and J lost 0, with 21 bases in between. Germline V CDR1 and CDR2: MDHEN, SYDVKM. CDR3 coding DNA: TGTGCCAGCAGACAAGGGCTGCGGCTAACGCGCTCCTACGAGCAGTACTTC. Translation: CASRQGLRLTRSYEQYF. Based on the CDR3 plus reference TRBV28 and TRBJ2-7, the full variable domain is DVKVTQSSRYLVKRTGEKVFLECVQDMDHENMFWYRQDPGLGLRLIYFSYDVKMKEKGDIPEGYSVSREKKERFSLILESASTNQTSMYLCASRQGLRLTRSYEQYFGPGTRLTVT.

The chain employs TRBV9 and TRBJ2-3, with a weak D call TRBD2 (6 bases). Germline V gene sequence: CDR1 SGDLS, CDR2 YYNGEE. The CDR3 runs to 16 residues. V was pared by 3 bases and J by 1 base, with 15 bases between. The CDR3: CASSAAPGVGTDTQYF. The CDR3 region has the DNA TGTGCCAGCAGCGCAGCCCCGGGGGTCGGCACAGATACGCAGTATTTT.

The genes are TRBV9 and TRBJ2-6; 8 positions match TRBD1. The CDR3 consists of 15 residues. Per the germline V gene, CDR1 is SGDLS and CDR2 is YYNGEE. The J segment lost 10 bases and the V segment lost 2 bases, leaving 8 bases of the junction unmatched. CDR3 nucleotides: TGTGCCAGCAGCGTTATCGGACAGGGAAGTAACGTCCTGACTTTC. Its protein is CASSVIGQGSNVLTF.

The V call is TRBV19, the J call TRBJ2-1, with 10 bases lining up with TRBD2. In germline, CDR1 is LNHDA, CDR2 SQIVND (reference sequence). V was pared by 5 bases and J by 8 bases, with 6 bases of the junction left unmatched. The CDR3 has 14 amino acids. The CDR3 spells CASSFLAGVYEQFF. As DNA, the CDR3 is TGTGCCAGTAGTTTTCTAGCGGGGGTCTATGAGCAGTTCTTC.

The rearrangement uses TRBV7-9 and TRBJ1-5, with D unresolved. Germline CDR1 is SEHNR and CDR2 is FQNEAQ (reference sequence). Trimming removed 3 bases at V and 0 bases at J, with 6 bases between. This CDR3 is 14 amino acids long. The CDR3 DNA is TGTGCCAGCAGCTTGAAGGATAGCAATCAGCCCCAGCATTTT. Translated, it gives CASSLKDSNQPQHF.

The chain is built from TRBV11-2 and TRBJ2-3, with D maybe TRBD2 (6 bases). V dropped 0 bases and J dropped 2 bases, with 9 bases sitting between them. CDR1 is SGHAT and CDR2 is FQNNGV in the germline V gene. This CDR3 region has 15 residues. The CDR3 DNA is TGTGCCAGCAGCTTAGAACTAGCCCTCACAGATACGCAGTATTTT. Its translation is CASSLELALTDTQYF.

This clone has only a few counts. CDR3 bases: TGTGCCAGCTCACGACAGGGAAACACTGAAGCTTTCTTT. The encoded protein is CASSRQGNTEAFF. The chain has TRBV18 and TRBJ1-1, with 7 bases fitting TRBD1. V lost 4 bases and J lost 2; bases outside the gene matches: 1. This CDR3 has 13 amino acids. In germline, CDR1 is KGHSH, CDR2 LQKENI.

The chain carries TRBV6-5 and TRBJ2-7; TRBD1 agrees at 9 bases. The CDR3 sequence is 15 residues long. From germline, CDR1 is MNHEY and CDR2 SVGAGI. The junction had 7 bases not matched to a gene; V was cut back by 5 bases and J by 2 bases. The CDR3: CASSKQGASTYEQYF. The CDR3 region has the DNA TGTGCCAGCAGTAAACAGGGGGCGAGCACCTACGAGCAGTACTTC.

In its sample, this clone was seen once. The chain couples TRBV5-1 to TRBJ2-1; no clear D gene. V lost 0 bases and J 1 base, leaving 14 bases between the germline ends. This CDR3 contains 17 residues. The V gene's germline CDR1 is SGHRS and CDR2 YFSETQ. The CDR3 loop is CASSLDAAVGSYNEQFF. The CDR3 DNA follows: TGCGCCAGCAGCTTGGATGCGGCAGTGGGATCCTACAATGAGCAGTTCTTC.

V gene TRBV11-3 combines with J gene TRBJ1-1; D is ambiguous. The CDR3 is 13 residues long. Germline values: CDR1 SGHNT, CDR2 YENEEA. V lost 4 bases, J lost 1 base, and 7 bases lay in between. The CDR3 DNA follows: TGTGCCAGCAGCTCGCAGCCGAACACTGAAGCTTTCTTT. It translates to CASSSQPNTEAFF.

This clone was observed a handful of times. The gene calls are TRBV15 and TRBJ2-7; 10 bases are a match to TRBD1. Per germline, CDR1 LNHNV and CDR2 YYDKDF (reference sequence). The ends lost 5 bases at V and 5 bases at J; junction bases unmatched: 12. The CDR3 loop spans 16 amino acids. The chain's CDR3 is CATSGQRQGARDEQYF. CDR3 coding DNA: TGTGCCACCAGCGGCCAAAGACAGGGGGCGCGGGACGAGCAGTACTTC.

CDR3 nucleotide sequence: TGTGCCAGCAGCCACACCTGGTGGGCACTTGGCGGATATAATTCACCCCTCCACTTT. This codes for CASSHTWWALGGYNSPLHF. This rearrangement joins TRBV21-1 to TRBJ1-6. TRBV21-1 is labeled a pseudogene. The CDR3 contains 19 residues.

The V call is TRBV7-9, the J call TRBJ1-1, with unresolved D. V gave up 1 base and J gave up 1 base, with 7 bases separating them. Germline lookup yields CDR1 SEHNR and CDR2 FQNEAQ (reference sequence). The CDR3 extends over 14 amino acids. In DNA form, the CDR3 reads TGTGCCAGCAGCTTAGGGTTCCAGAACACTGAAGCTTTCTTT. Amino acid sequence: CASSLGFQNTEAFF.

Here the CDR3 DNA reads TGTGCCAGCGGAACTACAGGGTTCACTGAAGCTTTCTTT. It codes for CASGTTGFTEAFF. V and J are TRBV21-1 and TRBJ1-1; the D call TRBD1 from the table was never checked on the DNA. TRBV21-1 is listed as a pseudogene. This CDR3 is built from 13 residues.

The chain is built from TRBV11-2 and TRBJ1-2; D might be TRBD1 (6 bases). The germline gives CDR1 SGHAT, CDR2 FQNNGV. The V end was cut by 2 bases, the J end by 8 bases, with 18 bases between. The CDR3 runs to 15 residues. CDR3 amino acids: CASSLNPGVGEGYTF. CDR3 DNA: TGTGCCAGCAGCTTAAATCCAGGGGTTGGGGAAGGCTACACCTTC.

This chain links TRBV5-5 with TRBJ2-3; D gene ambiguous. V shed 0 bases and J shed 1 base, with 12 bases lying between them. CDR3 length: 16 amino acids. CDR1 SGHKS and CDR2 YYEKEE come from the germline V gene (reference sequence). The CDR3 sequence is CASSLEAHSRTDTQYF. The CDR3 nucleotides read TGTGCCAGCAGCTTGGAAGCGCACTCACGCACAGATACGCAGTATTTT.

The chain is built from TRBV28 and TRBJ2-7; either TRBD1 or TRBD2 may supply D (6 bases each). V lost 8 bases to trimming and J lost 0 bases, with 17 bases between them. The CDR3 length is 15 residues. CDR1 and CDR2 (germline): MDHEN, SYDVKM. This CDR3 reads CASGKGGLRSYEQYF. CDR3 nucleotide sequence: TGTGCCAGCGGCAAAGGGGGACTGCGCTCCTACGAGCAGTACTTC.

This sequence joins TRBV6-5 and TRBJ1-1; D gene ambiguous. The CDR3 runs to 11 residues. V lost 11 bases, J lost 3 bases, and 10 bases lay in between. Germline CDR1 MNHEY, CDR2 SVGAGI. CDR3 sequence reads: CAGRMDTEAFF. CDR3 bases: TGTGCCGGAAGGATGGACACTGAAGCTTTCTTT.

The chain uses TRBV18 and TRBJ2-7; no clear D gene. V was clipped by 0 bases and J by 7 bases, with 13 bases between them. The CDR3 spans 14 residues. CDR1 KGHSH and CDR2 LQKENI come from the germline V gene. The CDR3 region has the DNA TGTGCCAGCTCACCACCGGGCAGACCACGAGAGCAGTACTTC. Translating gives CASSPPGRPREQYF.

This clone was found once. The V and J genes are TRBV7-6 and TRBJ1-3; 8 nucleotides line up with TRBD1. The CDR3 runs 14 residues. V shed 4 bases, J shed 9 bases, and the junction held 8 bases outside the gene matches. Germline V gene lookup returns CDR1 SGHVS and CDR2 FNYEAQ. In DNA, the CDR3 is TGTGCCAGCAGCTCGTCCCGGACAGGGACCACCATATATTTT. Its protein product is CASSSSRTGTTIYF.

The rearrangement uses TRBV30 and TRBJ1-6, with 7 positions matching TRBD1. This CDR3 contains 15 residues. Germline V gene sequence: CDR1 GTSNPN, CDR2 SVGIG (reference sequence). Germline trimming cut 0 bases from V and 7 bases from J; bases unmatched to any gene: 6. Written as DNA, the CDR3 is TGTGCCTGGAGTGTACAGGGGCTAGGGAATTCACCCCTCCACTTT. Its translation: CAWSVQGLGNSPLHF.